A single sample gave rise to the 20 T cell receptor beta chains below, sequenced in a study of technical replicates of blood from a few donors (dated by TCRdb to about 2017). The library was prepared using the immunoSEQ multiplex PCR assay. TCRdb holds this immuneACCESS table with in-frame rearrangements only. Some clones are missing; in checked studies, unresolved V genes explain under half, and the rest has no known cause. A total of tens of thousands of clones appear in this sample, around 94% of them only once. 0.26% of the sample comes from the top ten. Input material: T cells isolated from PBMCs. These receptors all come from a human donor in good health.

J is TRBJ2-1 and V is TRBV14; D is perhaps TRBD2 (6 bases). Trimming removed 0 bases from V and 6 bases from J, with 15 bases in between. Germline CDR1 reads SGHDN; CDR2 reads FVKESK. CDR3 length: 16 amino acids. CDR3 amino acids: CASSQETGAPPNEQFF. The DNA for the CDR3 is TGTGCCAGCAGCCAAGAGACGGGAGCTCCCCCCAATGAGCAGTTCTTC.

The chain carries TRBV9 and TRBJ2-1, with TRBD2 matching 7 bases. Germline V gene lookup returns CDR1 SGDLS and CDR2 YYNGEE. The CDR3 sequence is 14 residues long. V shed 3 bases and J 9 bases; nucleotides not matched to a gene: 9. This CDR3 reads CASSAGGTIIEQFF. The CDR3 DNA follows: TGTGCCAGCAGCGCTGGGGGGACTATTATTGAGCAGTTCTTC. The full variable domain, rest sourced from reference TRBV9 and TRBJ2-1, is DSGVTQTPKHLITATGQRVTLRCSPRSGDLSVYWYQQSLDQGLQFLIQYYNGEERAKGNILERFSAQQFPDLHSELNLSSLELGDSALYFCASSAGGTIIEQFFGPGTRLTVL.

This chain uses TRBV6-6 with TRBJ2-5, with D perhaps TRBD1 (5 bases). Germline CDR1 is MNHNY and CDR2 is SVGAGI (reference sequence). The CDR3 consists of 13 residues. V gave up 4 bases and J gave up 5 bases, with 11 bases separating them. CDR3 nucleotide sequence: TGTGCCAGCAGTTGGCAGGGATCGGAGACCCAGTACTTC. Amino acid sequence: CASSWQGSETQYF.

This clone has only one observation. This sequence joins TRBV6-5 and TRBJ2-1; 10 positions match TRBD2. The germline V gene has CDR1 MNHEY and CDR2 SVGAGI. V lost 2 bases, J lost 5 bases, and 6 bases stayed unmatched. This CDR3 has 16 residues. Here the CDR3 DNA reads TGTGCCAGCAGTTACAGCTTAACTAGCGGGGACAATGAGCAGTTCTTC. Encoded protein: CASSYSLTSGDNEQFF.

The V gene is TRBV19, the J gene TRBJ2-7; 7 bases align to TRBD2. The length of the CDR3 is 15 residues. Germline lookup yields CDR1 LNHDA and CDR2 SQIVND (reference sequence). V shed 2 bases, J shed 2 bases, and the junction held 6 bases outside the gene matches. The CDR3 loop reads CASSISGGRPYEQYF. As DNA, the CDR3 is TGTGCCAGTAGTATAAGCGGCGGGAGACCCTACGAGCAGTACTTC.

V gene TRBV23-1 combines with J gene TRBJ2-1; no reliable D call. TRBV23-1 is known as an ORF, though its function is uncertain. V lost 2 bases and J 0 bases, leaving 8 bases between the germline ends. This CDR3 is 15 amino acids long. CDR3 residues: CASSQDRSSYNEQFF. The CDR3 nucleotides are TGCGCCAGCAGTCAAGATAGGAGCTCCTACAATGAGCAGTTCTTC.

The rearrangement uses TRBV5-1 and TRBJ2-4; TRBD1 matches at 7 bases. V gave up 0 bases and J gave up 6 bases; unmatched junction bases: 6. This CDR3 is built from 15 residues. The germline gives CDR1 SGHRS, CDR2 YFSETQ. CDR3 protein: CASSLGVPGGNIQYF. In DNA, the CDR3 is TGCGCCAGCAGCTTGGGTGTCCCAGGGGGAAACATTCAGTACTTC.

The DNA for the CDR3 is TGTGCCAGCAGTCGGACAGTCAATCAGCCCCAGCATTTT. The encoded protein is CASSRTVNQPQHF. The chain joins TRBV6-5 to TRBJ1-5, with D possibly being TRBD1 (6 bases). Looked up from germline, CDR1 is MNHEY and CDR2 is SVGAGI. Trimming shortened V by 5 bases and J by 3 bases, and 8 bases separated the two germline ends. This CDR3 has 13 amino acids.

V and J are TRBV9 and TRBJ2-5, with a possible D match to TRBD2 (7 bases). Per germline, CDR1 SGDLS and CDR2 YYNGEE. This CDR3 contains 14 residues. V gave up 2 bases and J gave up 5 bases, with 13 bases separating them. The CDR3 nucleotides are TGTGCCAGCAGCGTTGGGGGGGGGCCGGAGACCCAGTACTTC. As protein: CASSVGGGPETQYF.

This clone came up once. The chain's CDR3 is CASSSIRQGTGLFYGYTF. Here the CDR3 DNA reads TGTGCCAGCAGCTCTATACGCCAGGGGACGGGGTTGTTCTATGGCTACACCTTC. J is TRBJ1-2 and V is TRBV7-9, with D maybe TRBD1 (6 bases). In germline, CDR1 is SEHNR, CDR2 FQNEAQ (reference sequence). The CDR3 contains 18 residues. V shed 4 bases and J shed 4 bases, with 25 bases lying between them. The entire variable domain, with the rest obtained from reference TRBV7-9 and TRBJ1-2, is as follows: DTGVSQNPRHKITKRGQNVTFRCDPISEHNRLYWYRQTLGQGPEFLTYFQNEAQLEKSRLLSDRFSAERPKGSFSTLEIQRTEQGDSAMYLCASSSIRQGTGLFYGYTFGSGTRLTVV.

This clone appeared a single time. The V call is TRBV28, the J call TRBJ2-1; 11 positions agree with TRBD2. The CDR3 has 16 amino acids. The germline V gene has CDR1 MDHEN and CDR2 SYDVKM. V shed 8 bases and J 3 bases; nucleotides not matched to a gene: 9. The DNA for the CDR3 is TGTGCCAGCTCTGGGGGACTAGCGGCCTTCTACAATGAGCAGTTCTTC. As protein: CASSGGLAAFYNEQFF.

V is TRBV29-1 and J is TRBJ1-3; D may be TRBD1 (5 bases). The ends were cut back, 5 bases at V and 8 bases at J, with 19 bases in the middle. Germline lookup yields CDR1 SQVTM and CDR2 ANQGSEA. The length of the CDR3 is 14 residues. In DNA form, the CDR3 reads TGCAGCGTTCCTGGGGGAGAACCTAGCGACACCATATATTTT. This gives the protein CSVPGGEPSDTIYF.

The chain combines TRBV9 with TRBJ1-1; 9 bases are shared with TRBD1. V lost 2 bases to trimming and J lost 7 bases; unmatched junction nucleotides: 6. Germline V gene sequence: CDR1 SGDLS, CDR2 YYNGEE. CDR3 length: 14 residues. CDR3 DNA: TGTGCCAGCAGCGTCAGCGGGACAGGGATTGAAGCTTTCTTT. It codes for CASSVSGTGIEAFF. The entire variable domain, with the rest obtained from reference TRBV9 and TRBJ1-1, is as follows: DSGVTQTPKHLITATGQRVTLRCSPRSGDLSVYWYQQSLDQGLQFLIQYYNGEERAKGNILERFSAQQFPDLHSELNLSSLELGDSALYFCASSVSGTGIEAFFGQGTRLTVV.

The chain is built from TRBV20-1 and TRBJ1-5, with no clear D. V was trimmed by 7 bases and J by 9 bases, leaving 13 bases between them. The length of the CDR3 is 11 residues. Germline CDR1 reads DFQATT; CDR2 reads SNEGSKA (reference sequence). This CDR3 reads CSVDSDGPQHF. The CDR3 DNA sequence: TGCAGTGTCGACTCGGATGGGCCCCAGCATTTT.

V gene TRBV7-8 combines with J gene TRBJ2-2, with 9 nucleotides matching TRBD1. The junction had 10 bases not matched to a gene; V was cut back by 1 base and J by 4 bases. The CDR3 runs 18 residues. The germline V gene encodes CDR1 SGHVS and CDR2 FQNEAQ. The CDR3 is CASSLGLGQGESTGELFF. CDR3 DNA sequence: TGTGCCAGCAGCTTAGGTTTGGGACAGGGTGAGAGCACCGGGGAGCTGTTTTTT.

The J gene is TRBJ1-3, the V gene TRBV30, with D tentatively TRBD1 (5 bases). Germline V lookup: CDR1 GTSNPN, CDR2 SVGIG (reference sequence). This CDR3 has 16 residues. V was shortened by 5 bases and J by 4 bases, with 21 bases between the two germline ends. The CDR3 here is CAWAGDSSVGGNTIYF. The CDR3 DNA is TGTGCCTGGGCGGGGGATTCGTCGGTGGGAGGAAACACCATATATTTT.

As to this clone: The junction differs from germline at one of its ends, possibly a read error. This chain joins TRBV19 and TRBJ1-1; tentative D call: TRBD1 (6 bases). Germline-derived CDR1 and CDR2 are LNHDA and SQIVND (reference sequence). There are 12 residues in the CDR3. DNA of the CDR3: TGTGCCAGTAGTATAGATCTCAAGGGGGATAGGTTT. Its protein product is CASSIDLKGDRF.

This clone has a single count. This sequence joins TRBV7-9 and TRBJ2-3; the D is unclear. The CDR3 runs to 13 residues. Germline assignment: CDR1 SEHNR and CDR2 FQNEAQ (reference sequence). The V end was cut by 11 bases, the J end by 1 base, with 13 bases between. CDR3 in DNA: TGTGCCCTCCAGGCAGCCGGCACAGATACGCAGTATTTT. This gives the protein CALQAAGTDTQYF.

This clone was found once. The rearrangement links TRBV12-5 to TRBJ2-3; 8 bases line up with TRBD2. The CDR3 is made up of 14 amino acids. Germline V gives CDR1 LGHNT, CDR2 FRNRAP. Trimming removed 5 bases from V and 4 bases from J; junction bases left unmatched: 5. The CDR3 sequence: CASGQAGDADTQYF. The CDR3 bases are TGTGCTAGTGGTCAAGCGGGAGACGCAGATACGCAGTATTTT.

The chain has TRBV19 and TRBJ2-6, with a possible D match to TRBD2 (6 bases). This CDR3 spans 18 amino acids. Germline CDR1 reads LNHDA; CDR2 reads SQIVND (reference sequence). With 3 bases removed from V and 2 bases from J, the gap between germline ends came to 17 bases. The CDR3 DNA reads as TGTGCCAGTAGTATGCGGGGAAGACGTACAACTGGGGCCAACGTCCTGACTTTC. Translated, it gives CASSMRGRRTTGANVLTF. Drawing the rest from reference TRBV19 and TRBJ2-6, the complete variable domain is DGGITQSPKYLFRKEGQNVTLSCEQNLNHDAMYWYRQDPGQGLRLIYYSQIVNDFQKGDIAEGYSVSREKKESFPLTVTSAQKNPTAFYLCASSMRGRRTTGANVLTFGAGSRLTVL.